Shown below are 31 T cell receptor beta chains from a single sample sequenced in a study of cytomegalovirus exposure and HLA in healthy donors. Amplification used 60 Vbeta primers and 13 Jbeta primers. The protocol was immunoSEQ multiplex PCR, while the TCRdb copy is restricted to in-frame clones and leaves out a portion. The sample contains about 160,000 clones, over 75% of which appear only once. The sample was PBMCs. The origin of the receptors is a man aged 35-49 years in good health and CMV-seronegative.

This chain connects TRBV7-6 to TRBJ1-4; D is possibly TRBD1 (5 bases). Germline-derived CDR1 and CDR2 are SGHVS and FNYEAQ. Trimming left V 2 bases short and J 10 bases short, with 14 bases between. This CDR3 spans 14 amino acids. The CDR3 DNA is TGTGCCAGCAGCTTATCAGGGTCGTATGGAAAACTGTTTTTT. This translates into CASSLSGSYGKLFF.

The rearrangement uses TRBV15 and TRBJ1-3; D perhaps matches TRBD1 (5 bases). The CDR3 loop spans 15 amino acids. V lost 0 bases, J lost 5 bases, and 11 bases lay in between. Per germline, CDR1 LNHNV and CDR2 YYDKDF (reference sequence). The CDR3 DNA follows: TGTGCCACCAGCAGAGATCCCAGGGCGCGAAACACCATATATTTT. This codes for CATSRDPRARNTIYF.

The V call is TRBV30, the J call TRBJ1-5; 9 positions agree with TRBD1. The V and J ends lost 0 bases and 4 bases, in that order; junction bases with no gene match: 1. Germline V gives CDR1 GTSNPN, CDR2 SVGIG (reference sequence). The CDR3 spans 14 residues. The CDR3 reads CAWSVGTGNQPQHF. DNA for the CDR3: TGTGCCTGGAGTGTGGGGACAGGGAATCAGCCCCAGCATTTT.

This clone counts as medium-sized. This rearrangement joins TRBV6-6 to TRBJ2-7, with 7 bases fitting TRBD2. There are 14 residues in the CDR3. Germline V gene data show CDR1 as MNHNY and CDR2 as SVGAGI (reference sequence). Trimming removed 7 bases from V and 3 bases from J; junction bases left unmatched: 9. CDR3 in amino acids: CASTLLGGVYEQYF. CDR3 sequence (DNA): TGTGCCAGCACCCTCTTGGGGGGGGTCTACGAGCAGTACTTC.

Notes on this clone: This sample also contains other DNA sequences that code for the same CDR3. The genes are TRBV5-6 and TRBJ1-5; 8 bases are shared with TRBD1. Trimming took 4 bases from V and 6 from J; bases not matched to a gene: 3. Germline V gene data show CDR1 as SGHDT and CDR2 as YYEEEE. This CDR3 is built from 13 residues. The CDR3 DNA follows: TGTGCCAGCAGCCGGACAGGGAGTCAGCCCCAGCATTTT. It specifies CASSRTGSQPQHF.

About this clone itself: One end of the junction fails to match germline, which may point to a read error. V gene TRBV2 combines with J gene TRBJ2-7; D possibly corresponds to TRBD1 (6 bases). This CDR3 is 9 amino acids long. From germline, CDR1 is SNHLY and CDR2 FYNNEI. CDR3 region: CASSPGATF. CDR3 nucleotide sequence: TGTGCCAGCAGTCCAGGGGCTACCTTC.

This clone has at least ten counts. The chain couples TRBV27 to TRBJ1-1, with 9 bases lining up with TRBD1. CDR1 MNHEY and CDR2 SMNVEV come from the germline V gene (reference sequence). The CDR3 is made up of 13 amino acids. V was pared by 2 bases and J by 8 bases, with 3 bases of the junction left unmatched. The CDR3 protein is CASSLIGTGEAFF. Here the CDR3 DNA reads TGTGCCAGCAGTTTAATCGGGACAGGGGAAGCTTTCTTT.

The gene calls are TRBV12-5 and TRBJ2-1, with 13 bases lining up with TRBD2. The length of the CDR3 is 15 residues. J was trimmed by 6 bases and V by 7 bases; bases with no gene match: 6. Germline CDR1 is LGHNT and CDR2 is FRNRAP. The CDR3 DNA follows: TGTGCTAGTGCCATGACTAGCGGGGGGTCCAATGAGCAGTTCTTC. Its protein is CASAMTSGGSNEQFF.

This chain connects TRBV18 to TRBJ1-4; TRBD1 aligns across 8 bases. Trimming at V came to 3 bases and at J to 2 bases, leaving 11 bases not matched to a gene. CDR1 KGHSH and CDR2 LQKENI come from the germline V gene. This CDR3 spans 18 amino acids. CDR3 residues: CASSPGRGRVSTNEKLFF. The CDR3 coding sequence is TGTGCCAGCTCACCCGGCAGGGGGCGGGTCTCGACTAATGAAAAACTGTTTTTT. The full variable domain, completed using reference TRBV18 and TRBJ1-4, is NAGVMQNPRHLVRRRGQEARLRCSPMKGHSHVYWYRQLPEEGLKFMVYLQKENIIDESGMPKERFSAEFPKEGPSILRIQQVVRGDSAAYFCASSPGRGRVSTNEKLFFGSGTQLSVL.

The chain carries TRBV2 and TRBJ1-1; D remains unclear. The V gene's germline CDR1 is SNHLY and CDR2 FYNNEI. The CDR3 runs 12 residues. The V end was cut by 6 bases, the J end by 0 bases, with 5 bases between. The CDR3 DNA follows: TGTGCCAGCAGCCCGTTGAACACTGAAGCTTTCTTT. Its translation is CASSPLNTEAFF.

V is TRBV19 and J is TRBJ2-7, with TRBD2 matching over 8 bases. Germline CDR1 and CDR2: LNHDA and SQIVND (reference sequence). V was clipped by 5 bases and J by 4 bases; unmatched bases: 16. The CDR3 sequence is 17 residues long. CDR3 protein: CASSSILSGGDSYEQYF. CDR3 DNA sequence: TGTGCCAGTAGTTCAATACTAAGCGGGGGCGATTCGTACGAGCAGTACTTC.

The J gene is TRBJ2-1, the V gene TRBV5-1, with 8 positions matching TRBD2. Germline V lookup: CDR1 SGHRS, CDR2 YFSETQ. With 1 base clipped from V and 6 bases from J, the junction kept 6 bases outside the gene matches. The CDR3 runs 15 residues. CDR3 sequence: CASSLKLAESNEQFF. The CDR3 DNA is TGCGCCAGCAGCTTGAAACTAGCGGAGTCCAATGAGCAGTTCTTC.

There are a few counts of this clone. The rearrangement uses TRBV5-1 and TRBJ1-6; D unresolved. Germline loops: CDR1 SGHRS, CDR2 YFSETQ. The V end was cut by 0 bases, the J end by 10 bases, with 8 bases between. The CDR3 loop spans 13 amino acids. The CDR3 nucleotides are TGCGCCAGCAGCTTGGCCATTCGGTCACCCCTCCACTTT. Translating it yields CASSLAIRSPLHF.

Only one count was recorded for this clone. V gene TRBV7-9 combines with J gene TRBJ2-7; 7 positions match TRBD1. V was pared by 7 bases and J by 3 bases, with 6 bases of the junction left unmatched. This CDR3 comprises 13 residues. CDR1 and CDR2 (germline): SEHNR, FQNEAQ (reference sequence). CDR3 residues: CASTGGFNYEQYF. DNA for the CDR3: TGTGCCAGCACAGGGGGATTTAACTACGAGCAGTACTTC.

The chain employs TRBV30 and TRBJ2-7, with 9 bases identical to TRBD1. The CDR3 runs to 14 residues. V lost 1 base and J lost 9; bases outside the gene matches: 10. Germline V lookup: CDR1 GTSNPN, CDR2 SVGIG (reference sequence). The CDR3 here is CAWSETGGSTRQYF. The CDR3, as DNA: TGTGCCTGGAGTGAGACAGGGGGGTCTACGAGGCAGTACTTC.

The chain uses TRBV5-1 and TRBJ2-7, with D possibly TRBD2 on 5 matching bases. Looked up from germline, CDR1 is SGHRS and CDR2 is YFSETQ. V was pared by 4 bases and J by 0 bases, with 11 bases between. This CDR3 contains 14 residues. CDR3 bases: TGCGCCAGCAGCCAGCGGATTAGCTCCTACGAGCAGTACTTC. Protein: CASSQRISSYEQYF.

The chain carries TRBV19 and TRBJ2-5; 10 nucleotides match TRBD1. Trimming took 5 bases from V and 2 from J; bases not matched to a gene: 5. The germline gives CDR1 LNHDA, CDR2 SQIVND (reference sequence). This CDR3 has 15 amino acids. CDR3 sequence (DNA): TGTGCCAGTAGTGGTAGGACAGGGGGGCAAGAGACCCAGTACTTC. As protein: CASSGRTGGQETQYF. The entire variable domain, with the rest obtained from reference TRBV19 and TRBJ2-5, is as follows: DGGITQSPKYLFRKEGQNVTLSCEQNLNHDAMYWYRQDPGQGLRLIYYSQIVNDFQKGDIAEGYSVSREKKESFPLTVTSAQKNPTAFYLCASSGRTGGQETQYFGPGTRLLVL.

The chain carries TRBV6-6 and TRBJ2-5; no clear D. Per the germline V gene, CDR1 is MNHNY and CDR2 is SVGAGI (reference sequence). V lost 2 bases to trimming and J lost 1 base, with 5 bases between them. The CDR3 sequence is 13 residues long. DNA for the CDR3: TGTGCCAGCAGTTACCCGGTCCAAGAGACCCAGTACTTC. This sequence encodes CASSYPVQETQYF.

The chain employs TRBV30 and TRBJ1-5; D is possibly TRBD1 (6 bases). Germline CDR1 and CDR2: GTSNPN and SVGIG (reference sequence). This CDR3 is 12 amino acids long. The ends were cut back, 2 bases at V and 7 bases at J, with 9 bases in the middle. The CDR3 reads CAWSSRGQPQHF. CDR3 DNA: TGTGCCTGGAGTAGCAGGGGCCAGCCCCAGCATTTT.

The genes are TRBV6-6 and TRBJ2-7; 9 bases are a match to TRBD1. The germline gives CDR1 MNHNY, CDR2 SVGAGI (reference sequence). CDR3 length: 15 amino acids. V gave up 5 bases and J gave up 3 bases; unmatched junction bases: 8. The chain's CDR3 is CASSQPGQGLYEQYF. CDR3 coding DNA: TGTGCCAGCAGTCAACCGGGACAGGGCCTCTACGAGCAGTACTTC.

The chain couples TRBV6-5 to TRBJ1-3; D gene unclear. There are 16 residues in the CDR3. The V end was cut by 2 bases, the J end by 0 bases, with 11 bases between. CDR1 MNHEY and CDR2 SVGAGI come from the germline V gene. The CDR3 DNA reads TGTGCCAGCAGTTACGGGTCGGGGTTCTCTGGAAACACCATATATTTT. Translated, it gives CASSYGSGFSGNTIYF.

The genes are TRBV30 and TRBJ1-4; D gene uncertain. This CDR3 comprises 14 residues. From germline, CDR1 is GTSNPN and CDR2 SVGIG (reference sequence). The V and J ends lost 4 bases and 4 bases respectively, with 13 bases between them. In DNA form, the CDR3 reads TGTGCCTGGAAGCTCCCAGGCAATAATGAAAAACTGTTTTTT. Amino acid sequence: CAWKLPGNNEKLFF.

The J gene is TRBJ2-2, the V gene TRBV11-2, with a tentative D call TRBD1 (6 bases). CDR1 is SGHAT, CDR2 FQNNGV, per germline. The CDR3 sequence is 15 residues long. Trimming cost V 5 bases and J 4 bases, with 14 bases left between them. The CDR3 coding sequence is TGTGCCAGCAGCCCTCGAACAGGGTTCACCGGGGAGCTGTTTTTT. As protein: CASSPRTGFTGELFF.

V is TRBV19 and J is TRBJ1-2; no clear D. Trimming removed 3 bases from V and 8 bases from J, with 19 bases in between. The length of the CDR3 is 15 residues. The germline gives CDR1 LNHDA, CDR2 SQIVND (reference sequence). CDR3 region: CASSISPGSGAGYTF. The CDR3 DNA reads as TGTGCCAGTAGTATTAGCCCCGGGAGTGGAGCGGGCTACACCTTC.

The V and J genes are TRBV2 and TRBJ1-5; D is unclear. The V gene lost 6 bases and the J gene lost 3 bases, with 12 bases spanning the gap. The CDR3 length is 14 residues. Germline CDR1 is SNHLY and CDR2 is FYNNEI. CDR3 region: CASRGREFNQPQHF. The CDR3 DNA reads TGTGCCAGCAGGGGTAGGGAGTTCAATCAGCCCCAGCATTTT.

On this clone: One end of the junction varies from germline; a read error may be responsible. This rearrangement joins TRBV19 to TRBJ1-1; D may be TRBD1 (6 bases). Germline lookup yields CDR1 LNHDA and CDR2 SQIVND (reference sequence). This CDR3 region has 13 residues. CDR3 loop: CASSTDSSTESFF. The CDR3, as DNA: TGTGCCAGTAGTACGGACAGTAGCACTGAATCTTTCTTT.

This sequence joins TRBV7-3 and TRBJ2-3, with a weak D call TRBD2 (5 bases). The CDR3 is made up of 12 amino acids. Germline-derived CDR1 and CDR2 are SGHTA and FQGTGA. V shed 6 bases and J shed 10 bases, with 14 bases lying between them. CDR3 DNA: TGTGCCAGCAGGAGAACCGGAGCGGCGCAGTATTTT. It is translated as CASRRTGAAQYF.

V gene TRBV18 combines with J gene TRBJ2-7, with 10 bases aligning to TRBD1. J was trimmed by 3 bases and V by 2 bases; bases with no gene match: 13. The germline V gene encodes CDR1 KGHSH and CDR2 LQKENI. The CDR3 loop spans 18 amino acids. The CDR3 DNA is TGTGCCAGCTCACCAGGGGACAGGGGACCCCCGTGGGGCTACGAGCAGTACTTC. Its translation is CASSPGDRGPPWGYEQYF.

Remarks on this clone: The conserved closing phenylalanine or tryptophan is absent in this CDR3, likely reflecting a read error. Because the CDR3's place on the DNA is in doubt, the DNA is left out and the CDR3 is given as listed by TCRdb. V usage is TRBV5-6 and J usage is TRBJ2-7; TRBD1 was called by the table and not checked on the DNA. Germline V gene lookup returns CDR1 SGHDT and CDR2 YYEEEE. Termini included, the CDR3 measures 9 amino acids. The CDR3 here is CASSLGTVS.

V and J are TRBV6-1 and TRBJ1-4, with 7 positions matching TRBD1. J was trimmed by 6 bases and V by 6 bases; bases with no gene match: 10. Germline CDR1 reads MNHNS; CDR2 reads SASEGT. CDR3 size: 15 residues. Written as DNA, the CDR3 is TGTGCCAGCAGGCTGCAGGGGGAGGCTTATGAAAAACTGTTTTTT. Amino acid sequence: CASRLQGEAYEKLFF.

This chain links TRBV29-1 with TRBJ2-3, with 9 positions matching TRBD2. This CDR3 has 16 amino acids. CDR1 is SQVTM and CDR2 is ANQGSEA in the germline V gene. With V trimmed by 3 bases and J by 5 bases, 12 bases remained unmatched. This CDR3 is CSVEVAGVWFKDTQYF. As DNA, the CDR3 is TGCAGCGTTGAGGTAGCGGGGGTTTGGTTTAAAGATACGCAGTATTTT.